Following are 22 T cell receptor beta chains from one sample sequenced in a study of Tregs in tolerant kidney transplant recipients. Assay used: immunoSEQ multiplex PCR; TCRdb lists only in-frame clones, some missing. Here the sample spans some 4,000 clones, more than 55% being singletons. These receptors' targets are unknown. The sequenced sample was CD8+ T cells from blood cultured with allogeneic cells. The receptors were gathered from a human donor in good health.

This clone showed up just once. The chain uses TRBV6-6 and TRBJ2-1; D unclear. CDR3 length: 16 amino acids. The V gene lost 2 bases and the J gene lost 0 bases, with 11 bases spanning the gap. CDR1 and CDR2 (germline): MNHNY, SVGAGI (reference sequence). CDR3 sequence reads: CASSYVWPPSYNEQFF. The DNA of the CDR3 is TGTGCCAGCAGTTACGTGTGGCCGCCCTCCTACAATGAGCAGTTCTTC.

This clone came up a few times. This rearrangement joins TRBV7-9 to TRBJ2-1; TRBD1 might be the D (5 bases). The V and J ends lost 3 bases and 0 bases respectively, with 9 bases between them. Germline lookup yields CDR1 SEHNR and CDR2 FQNEAQ (reference sequence). The CDR3 has 15 amino acids. The DNA for the CDR3 is TGTGCCAGCAGCTTGGCAGACAGCTCCTACAATGAGCAGTTCTTC. Translating it yields CASSLADSSYNEQFF.

Turning to this clone: Germline is not matched at one junction end, which may reflect a read error. This rearrangement joins TRBV9 to TRBJ2-7, with TRBD2 matching over 14 bases. CDR1 and CDR2 (germline): SGDLS, YYNGEE. The CDR3 sequence is 16 residues long. CDR3: CARSVGGLAGVYEQYF. CDR3 bases: TGTGCCCGCAGCGTAGGGGGACTAGCGGGGGTCTACGAGCAGTACTTC.

The rearrangement uses TRBV19 and TRBJ2-1; D not certain. Looked up from germline, CDR1 is LNHDA and CDR2 is SQIVND (reference sequence). Trimming cost V 3 bases and J 4 bases, with 13 bases left between them. The CDR3 totals 15 residues. The CDR3 sequence is CASSILPGYYNEQFF. The CDR3 DNA reads TGTGCCAGTAGTATCCTCCCCGGTTATTACAATGAGCAGTTCTTC. The whole variable domain, remainder taken from reference TRBV19 and TRBJ2-1, is DGGITQSPKYLFRKEGQNVTLSCEQNLNHDAMYWYRQDPGQGLRLIYYSQIVNDFQKGDIAEGYSVSREKKESFPLTVTSAQKNPTAFYLCASSILPGYYNEQFFGPGTRLTVL.

The chain joins TRBV5-4 to TRBJ2-7; TRBD1 matches 8 bases. The germline V gene encodes CDR1 SGHNT and CDR2 YYREEE (reference sequence). V was pared by 2 bases and J by 6 bases, with 1 base of the junction left unmatched. CDR3 length: 12 residues. The DNA for the CDR3 is TGTGCCAGCAGCTTTGGGACAGGCGAGCAGTACTTC. This translates into CASSFGTGEQYF.

The chain combines TRBV4-1 with TRBJ2-7; 8 bases are a match to TRBD2. Trimming took 1 base from V and 5 from J; bases not matched to a gene: 7. CDR3 length equals 15 residues. CDR1 and CDR2 (germline): MGHRA, YSYEKL. DNA for the CDR3: TGCGCCAGCAGCCAAGTTCAGCGGGAGTTTGACGAGCAGTACTTC. Translation: CASSQVQREFDEQYF.

This chain uses TRBV4-3 with TRBJ1-2; D might be TRBD1 (5 bases). The germline gives CDR1 LGHNA, CDR2 YSLEER. Deletions cut 1 base from V and 4 bases from J, with 13 bases between. The CDR3 contains 15 residues. The CDR3 here is CASSQGAGQTYGYTF. The CDR3 DNA sequence: TGCGCCAGCAGCCAAGGGGCAGGGCAGACCTATGGCTACACCTTC.

This clone was seen only a few times. The chain has TRBV5-6 and TRBJ2-7; D uncertain. V lost 4 bases and J 3 bases, leaving 5 bases between the germline ends. This CDR3 is 11 amino acids long. Germline CDR1 is SGHDT and CDR2 is YYEEEE. The CDR3 sequence: CASSDYYEQYF. The CDR3 coding sequence is TGTGCCAGCAGCGATTACTACGAGCAGTACTTC.

V and J are TRBV13 and TRBJ2-7; 9 bases agree with TRBD1. This CDR3 contains 16 residues. CDR1 PRHDT and CDR2 FYEKMQ come from the germline V gene (reference sequence). J was trimmed by 5 bases and V by 5 bases; bases with no gene match: 13. CDR3 DNA: TGTGCCAGCAGCGCGTCCGGGACAGGGCTAGAAAACGAGCAGTACTTC. It encodes CASSASGTGLENEQYF.

The V call is TRBV6-5, the J call TRBJ2-7; TRBD1 aligns across 7 bases. The CDR3 is made up of 15 amino acids. CDR1 and CDR2 from the germline V gene are MNHEY and SVGAGI. The V and J ends lost 2 bases and 3 bases, in that order; junction bases with no gene match: 7. CDR3 sequence reads: CASSYGDSLYYEQYF. CDR3 DNA: TGTGCCAGCAGTTACGGGGACAGCCTCTACTACGAGCAGTACTTC.

The chain joins TRBV29-1 to TRBJ1-3; no clear D gene. This CDR3 comprises 16 residues. The germline CDR1 and CDR2 sequences are SQVTM and ANQGSEA. V was clipped by 6 bases and J by 2 bases, with 20 bases between them. CDR3: CSVALRVNGPGNTIYF. CDR3 nucleotides: TGCAGCGTCGCTCTTAGGGTGAACGGGCCTGGAAACACCATATATTTT.

This clone was found a few times. The chain carries TRBV6-5 and TRBJ1-2; D is perhaps TRBD1 (5 bases). CDR3 length equals 15 residues. V lost 1 base and J 10 bases, leaving 19 bases between the germline ends. In germline, CDR1 is MNHEY, CDR2 SVGAGI. The CDR3 loop is CASSYFHGDGVYYTF. CDR3 bases: TGTGCCAGCAGTTACTTCCACGGGGACGGAGTATACTACACCTTC.

The chain recombines TRBV9 with TRBJ1-1, with 9 bases lining up with TRBD1. The CDR3 covers 13 residues. Germline V CDR1 and CDR2: SGDLS, YYNGEE. With 3 bases clipped from V and 7 bases from J, the junction kept 4 bases outside the gene matches. The CDR3 DNA reads as TGTGCCAGCAGCGCACAGGGGGCGGGTGAAGCTTTCTTT. It encodes CASSAQGAGEAFF.

This clone has a handful of counts. The chain links TRBV2 to TRBJ1-1; D remains unclear. Germline V gives CDR1 SNHLY, CDR2 FYNNEI. V lost 11 bases and J 0 bases, leaving 7 bases between the germline ends. The CDR3 contains 11 residues. The CDR3 is CAGELNTEAFF. CDR3 DNA sequence: TGTGCCGGGGAGCTGAACACTGAAGCTTTCTTT.

V gene TRBV19 combines with J gene TRBJ1-2; D remains ambiguous. Trimming left V 3 bases short and J 4 bases short, with 9 bases between. This CDR3 contains 13 residues. Germline lookup yields CDR1 LNHDA and CDR2 SQIVND (reference sequence). The CDR3 DNA reads TGTGCCAGTAGTATTGGGTCTGGCTATGGCTACACCTTC. It specifies CASSIGSGYGYTF.

V is TRBV7-2 and J is TRBJ1-2; D unresolved. Trimming cost V 7 bases and J 3 bases, with 15 bases left between them. Per germline, CDR1 SGHTA and CDR2 FQGNSA. The CDR3 consists of 14 residues. In DNA, the CDR3 is TGTGCCAGCATAATTAGTAACCCCCACTATGGCTACACCTTC. Translated, it gives CASIISNPHYGYTF.

V and J are TRBV11-2 and TRBJ2-5, with TRBD1 as a possible D gene (5 bases). Germline V lookup: CDR1 SGHAT, CDR2 FQNNGV. There are 15 residues in the CDR3. The ends were cut back, 5 bases at V and 5 bases at J, with 18 bases in the middle. For the CDR3, the DNA is TGTGCCAGCAGCAACTACCCCCAGGGTCAGGAGACCCAGTACTTC. This gives the protein CASSNYPQGQETQYF.

The V call is TRBV4-2, the J call TRBJ2-7, with TRBD1 matching over 11 bases. This CDR3 has 16 residues. The V and J ends lost 4 bases and 6 bases, in that order; junction bases with no gene match: 11. Germline CDR1 LGHNA, CDR2 YNFKEQ. The DNA for the CDR3 is TGTGCCAGCAGCCCTCCGGGGACAGGGGGTAGTGTCGAGCAGTACTTC. This codes for CASSPPGTGGSVEQYF.

V and J are TRBV7-6 and TRBJ2-7; D possibly uses TRBD1 or TRBD2 (5 bases each). This CDR3 has 16 residues. The germline V gene has CDR1 SGHVS and CDR2 FNYEAQ. Trimming pared 5 bases from V and 3 bases from J, leaving 20 bases between. The CDR3 DNA sequence: TGTGCCAGCAGCCCGCGAGGGGATAACAACTTCTACGAGCAGTACTTC. It is translated as CASSPRGDNNFYEQYF. The full variable domain, with the rest looked up from reference TRBV7-6 and TRBJ2-7, is GAGVSQSPRYKVTKRGQDVALRCDPISGHVSLYWYRQALGQGPEFLTYFNYEAQQDKSGLPNDRFSAERPEGSISTLTIQRTEQRDSAMYRCASSPRGDNNFYEQYFGPGTRLTVT.

The J gene is TRBJ2-7, the V gene TRBV6-5; D is undetermined. Trimming took 6 bases from V and 7 from J, leaving 10 bases between them. Germline V lookup: CDR1 MNHEY, CDR2 SVGAGI. This CDR3 is 11 amino acids long. The CDR3 sequence is CASSSNGEQYF. CDR3 nucleotide sequence: TGTGCCAGCAGCTCCAACGGGGAGCAGTACTTC.

The J gene is TRBJ2-1, the V gene TRBV19; D is possibly TRBD2 (6 bases). Trimming took off 2 bases at V and 8 bases at J, with 22 bases between the two ends. CDR3 size: 17 residues. The germline CDR1 and CDR2 sequences are LNHDA and SQIVND (reference sequence). DNA for the CDR3: TGTGCCAGTAGTATATACGGCGGCGGCGGGGAAGGTGATGAGCAGTTCTTC. Protein sequence: CASSIYGGGGEGDEQFF.

This clone was seen a few times. This chain uses TRBV21-1 with TRBJ2-1; TRBD2 reflects the table's D call only, with no check against the DNA. TRBV21-1 counts as a pseudogene. The CDR3 consists of 12 residues. The CDR3 DNA is TGTGCCAGCAGCAAAGCCGGGAATGAGCAGTTCTTC. As protein: CASSKAGNEQFF.